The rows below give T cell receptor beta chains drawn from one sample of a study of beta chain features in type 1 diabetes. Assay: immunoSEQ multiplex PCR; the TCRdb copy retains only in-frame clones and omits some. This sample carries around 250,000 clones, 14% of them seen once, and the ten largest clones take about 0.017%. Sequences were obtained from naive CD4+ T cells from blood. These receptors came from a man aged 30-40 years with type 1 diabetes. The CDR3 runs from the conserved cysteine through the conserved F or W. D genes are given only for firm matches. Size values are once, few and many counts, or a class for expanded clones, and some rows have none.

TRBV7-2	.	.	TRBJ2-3	CASSFTGEDTQYF	TGTGCCAGCAGCTTCACGGGAGAAGATACGCAGTATTTT
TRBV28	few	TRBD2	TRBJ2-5	CASSSGSRGETQYF	TGTGCCAGCAGTAGCGGGAGTCGAGGGGAGACCCAGTACTTC
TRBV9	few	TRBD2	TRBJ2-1	CASSVLSGSSYNEQFF	TGTGCCAGCAGCGTGCTAAGCGGGAGCTCCTACAATGAGCAGTTCTTC
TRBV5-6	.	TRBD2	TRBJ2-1	CASSSRLAGLGYNEQFF	TGTGCCAGCAGCTCGCGACTAGCGGGGTTGGGCTACAATGAGCAGTTCTTC
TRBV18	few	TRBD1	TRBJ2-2	CASSPRTGDAGELFF	TGTGCCAGCTCACCACGGACAGGAGACGCCGGGGAGCTGTTTTTT
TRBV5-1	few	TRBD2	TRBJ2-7	CASSWTSMIYEQYF	TGCGCCAGCAGCTGGACTAGCATGATCTACGAGCAGTACTTC
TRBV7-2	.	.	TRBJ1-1	CASSLQGRAEAFF	TGTGCCAGCAGCTTACAGGGGCGCGCTGAAGCTTTCTTT
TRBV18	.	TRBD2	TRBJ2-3	CASSPGLLAYKSLDTQYF	TGTGCCAGCTCACCAGGATTACTAGCGTACAAATCATTGGATACGCAGTATTTT
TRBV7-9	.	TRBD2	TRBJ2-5	CASSPPSGLETQYF	TGTGCCAGCAGCCCACCTAGCGGCCTGGAGACCCAGTACTTC
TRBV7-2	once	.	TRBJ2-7	CASSLGGRYEQYF	TGTGCCAGCAGCTTAGGGGGGAGGTACGAGCAGTACTTC
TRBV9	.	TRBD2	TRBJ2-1	CASSVSGSNNEQFF	TGTGCCAGCAGCGTTAGCGGGAGTAACAATGAGCAGTTCTTC
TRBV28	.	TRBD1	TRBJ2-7	CASSSLGTGGSEQYF	TGTGCCAGCAGTTCCCTCGGGACAGGGGGCTCCGAGCAGTACTTC